One and the same sample provided the 27 T cell receptor beta chains below, sequenced in a study of OX40 agonist ivuxolimab in advanced cancers. Clones were sequenced by immunoSEQ multiplex PCR, and TCRdb holds only the in-frame ones, with some missing. The sample lists 40,000 to 60,000 clones, about 85% seen once, with around 21% in the top ten. Sequencing was performed on CD4+ or CD8+ T cells sorted from blood, taken in a trial of the OX40 agonist ivuxolimab. All receptors derive from an adult with an advanced solid tumor such as melanoma, head and neck, liver or kidney cancer.

The chain uses TRBV5-1 and TRBJ2-7; perhaps TRBD2 as D (6 bases). Germline CDR1 SGHRS, CDR2 YFSETQ. The V end lost 1 base, the J end lost 1 base, and 9 bases lay between the germline ends. The CDR3 spans 14 residues. The CDR3 loop reads CASSLFGGSYEQYV. The CDR3 DNA is TGCGCCAGCAGCTTGTTCGGGGGATCCTACGAGCAGTACGTC.

The rearrangement uses TRBV9 and TRBJ2-3; D remains ambiguous. Trimming left V 3 bases short and J 6 bases short, with 8 bases between. Per germline, CDR1 SGDLS and CDR2 YYNGEE. This CDR3 has 12 amino acids. The CDR3 protein is CASSEFEDTQYF. The CDR3 bases are TGTGCCAGCAGCGAATTTGAGGATACGCAGTATTTT.

DNA for the CDR3: TGTGCCAGCAGTTTGGACAGCCTACTCGGGGATTCACCCCTCCACTTT. Protein sequence: CASSLDSLLGDSPLHF. The J gene is TRBJ1-6, the V gene TRBV28; D possibly corresponds to TRBD1 (6 bases). Germline-derived CDR1 and CDR2 are MDHEN and SYDVKM. V lost 3 bases and J 8 bases, leaving 17 bases between the germline ends. This CDR3 comprises 16 residues. Variable domain in full (rest from reference TRBV28 and TRBJ1-6): DVKVTQSSRYLVKRTGEKVFLECVQDMDHENMFWYRQDPGLGLRLIYFSYDVKMKEKGDIPEGYSVSREKKERFSLILESASTNQTSMYLCASSLDSLLGDSPLHFGNGTRLTVT.

The rearrangement uses TRBV28 and TRBJ1-3; possibly TRBD1 for D (5 bases). The CDR3 spans 17 residues. Trimming took 5 bases from V and 0 from J, leaving 17 bases between them. Germline CDR1 and CDR2: MDHEN and SYDVKM. The CDR3 reads CASSPPTEIISGNTIYF. The CDR3 region has the DNA TGTGCCAGCAGTCCTCCGACAGAGATTATCTCTGGAAACACCATATATTTT.

The chain combines TRBV9 with TRBJ2-1; a possible D gene is TRBD1 (5 bases). CDR1 and CDR2 (germline): SGDLS, YYNGEE. The CDR3 consists of 16 residues. The V gene lost 0 bases and the J gene lost 2 bases, with 12 bases spanning the gap. The CDR3 here is CASSVEGRVTYNEQFF. CDR3 DNA: TGTGCCAGCAGCGTAGAGGGCAGGGTAACCTACAATGAGCAGTTCTTC.

The chain is built from TRBV2 and TRBJ2-5; D uncertain. CDR3 size: 11 residues. V lost 8 bases and J 4 bases, leaving 8 bases between the germline ends. The V gene's germline CDR1 is SNHLY and CDR2 FYNNEI. The CDR3: CASLGRETQYF. The CDR3 DNA follows: TGTGCCAGCCTCGGTCGAGAGACCCAGTACTTC. Filled out from reference TRBV2 and TRBJ2-5, the complete variable domain reads EPEVTQTPSHQVTQMGQEVILRCVPISNHLYFYWYRQILGQKVEFLVSFYNNEISEKSEIFDDQFSVERPDGSNFTLKIRSTKLEDSAMYFCASLGRETQYFGPGTRLLVL.

The rearrangement uses TRBV7-9 and TRBJ2-3; the D gene is possibly TRBD1 (5 bases). The CDR3 is 18 amino acids. Trimming cost V 3 bases and J 2 bases, with 21 bases left between them. Germline V gene sequence: CDR1 SEHNR, CDR2 FQNEAQ (reference sequence). The CDR3 coding sequence is TGTGCCAGCAGCTTTAGGGGTTTGACGGAAGGGTCCACAGATACGCAGTATTTT. Translating gives CASSFRGLTEGSTDTQYF.

This clone appeared once. V is TRBV25-1 and J is TRBJ1-4; tentative D call: TRBD1 (6 bases). The V end lost 6 bases, the J end lost 6 bases, and 11 bases lay between the germline ends. Germline lookup yields CDR1 MGHDK and CDR2 SYGVNS. The CDR3 is made up of 13 amino acids. For the CDR3, the DNA is TGTGCCAGCAGCCCAGGGGACGATGAAAAACTGTTTTTT. This translates into CASSPGDDEKLFF.

This clone appeared once. This chain uses TRBV19 with TRBJ2-2; unclear D gene. Germline V gene lookup returns CDR1 LNHDA and CDR2 SQIVND (reference sequence). This CDR3 region has 17 residues. V lost 2 bases, J lost 3 bases, and 16 bases lay in between. The CDR3 nucleotides are TGTGCCAGTAGTATATGGTCGGTGGGCGAGGACACCGGGGAGCTGTTTTTT. It encodes CASSIWSVGEDTGELFF.

V and J are TRBV4-3 and TRBJ2-1, with unresolved D. CDR1 LGHNA and CDR2 YSLEER come from the germline V gene. The V end was cut by 0 bases, the J end by 0 bases, with 12 bases between. The CDR3 is 17 residues long. Here the CDR3 reads CASSQDPDDGSYNEQFF. CDR3 in DNA: TGCGCCAGCAGCCAAGATCCCGACGACGGCTCCTACAATGAGCAGTTCTTC.

This clone was recorded once. The chain employs TRBV4-3 and TRBJ2-1, with 10 positions matching TRBD2. This CDR3 comprises 17 residues. Trimming cost V 0 bases and J 2 bases; bases outside gene matches: 4. CDR1 and CDR2 (germline): LGHNA, YSLEER. For the CDR3, the DNA is TGCGCCAGCAGCCAAGAAGTAGCGGGGGGTACCTACAATGAGCAGTTCTTC. It yields the protein CASSQEVAGGTYNEQFF.

The chain links TRBV4-3 to TRBJ1-6; TRBD1 is a possible D gene (5 bases). Trimming left V 0 bases short and J 8 bases short, with 20 bases between. The length of the CDR3 is 18 residues. CDR1 and CDR2 from the germline V gene are LGHNA and YSLEER. The CDR3: CASSQERGAGRVDSPLHF. Here the CDR3 DNA reads TGCGCCAGCAGCCAAGAACGAGGGGCAGGCAGGGTTGATTCACCCCTCCACTTT.

For this clone: Other DNA sequences in the sample encode the same CDR3. The chain combines TRBV6-5 with TRBJ1-2; tentative D call: TRBD1 (6 bases). The CDR3 is 13 amino acids. The germline gives CDR1 MNHEY, CDR2 SVGAGI. Deletions cut 2 bases from V and 5 bases from J, with 9 bases between. The CDR3 here is CASSYGGAYGYTF. The CDR3 nucleotides are TGTGCCAGCAGTTACGGGGGCGCTTATGGCTACACCTTC.

Turning to this clone: This likely reflects a read error, since a far larger clone is one base away. This chain links TRBV4-1 with TRBJ1-1, with D maybe TRBD1 (6 bases). The germline CDR1 and CDR2 sequences are MGHRA and YSYEKL. The CDR3 spans 14 residues. CDR3 protein: CASSLGAMNTEAFF. CDR3 coding DNA: TGTGCCAGCAGCCTGGGGGCCATGAACACTGAAGCTTTCTTT.

This clone occurred once. CDR3 amino acids: CASSLLPPGTESYEQYV. The CDR3 region has the DNA TGCGCCAGCAGCTTGCTCCCTCCCGGGACAGAGTCCTACGAGCAGTACGTC. The chain combines TRBV5-1 with TRBJ2-7; 7 bases match TRBD1. Germline V gene sequence: CDR1 SGHRS, CDR2 YFSETQ. The CDR3 spans 17 residues. V dropped 1 base and J dropped 1; count of bases not matched to a gene: 11.

The table lists this clone with a count of one. This chain joins TRBV6-1 and TRBJ1-1, with 7 bases that match TRBD1. J lost 4 bases, V lost 3 bases, and 2 bases had no gene match. The CDR3 has 13 residues. CDR1 is MNHNS, CDR2 SASEGT, per germline. The CDR3, as DNA: TGTGCCAGCAGTGAGCAGGGGGGCACTGAAGCTTTCTTT. The encoded protein is CASSEQGGTEAFF.

This rearrangement joins TRBV19 to TRBJ1-2; 8 bases agree with TRBD1. Losses at the gene ends were 5 bases for V and 4 bases for J; bases not matched to a gene: 3. The CDR3 spans 13 residues. Germline lookup yields CDR1 LNHDA and CDR2 SQIVND (reference sequence). This chain's CDR3 is CASSWGTGYGYTF. CDR3 sequence (DNA): TGTGCCAGTAGTTGGGGGACAGGCTATGGCTACACCTTC. Looking up the rest from reference TRBV19 and TRBJ1-2 gives the full variable domain: DGGITQSPKYLFRKEGQNVTLSCEQNLNHDAMYWYRQDPGQGLRLIYYSQIVNDFQKGDIAEGYSVSREKKESFPLTVTSAQKNPTAFYLCASSWGTGYGYTFGSGTRLTVV.

This chain connects TRBV5-6 to TRBJ2-7; D gene unclear. The V end was cut by 0 bases, the J end by 6 bases, with 13 bases between. The CDR3 has 14 amino acids. Looked up from germline, CDR1 is SGHDT and CDR2 is YYEEEE. CDR3 in amino acids: CASSLGSVASEQYF. DNA for the CDR3: TGTGCCAGCAGCTTGGGGTCCGTTGCGTCCGAGCAGTACTTC. Variable domain in full (rest from reference TRBV5-6 and TRBJ2-7): DAGVTQSPTHLIKTRGQQVTLRCSPKSGHDTVSWYQQALGQGPQFIFQYYEEEERQRGNFPDRFSGHQFPNYSSELNVNALLLGDSALYLCASSLGSVASEQYFGPGTRLTVT.

The chain is built from TRBV5-1 and TRBJ2-5; 11 bases match TRBD2. The CDR3 runs 16 residues. With 1 base clipped from V and 1 base from J, the junction kept 3 bases outside the gene matches. Per germline, CDR1 SGHRS and CDR2 YFSETQ. CDR3 in amino acids: CASSLYSGGAQETQYF. The CDR3 nucleotides read TGCGCCAGCAGCTTGTATAGCGGGGGGGCCCAAGAGACCCAGTACTTC.

The rearrangement links TRBV21-1 to TRBJ2-2; the D call of TRBD2 is as the table states it, not checked on the DNA. TRBV21-1 is flagged as a pseudogene. The CDR3 runs to 14 residues. CDR3 residues: CASSKNGIPGELFF. CDR3 nucleotide sequence: TGTGCCAGCAGCAAAAACGGGATCCCCGGGGAGCTGTTTTTT.

This clone has only one observation. This chain joins TRBV5-1 and TRBJ2-3; TRBD1 or TRBD2 may be the D gene (6 bases each). V gave up 4 bases and J gave up 4 bases, with 19 bases separating them. Germline V gene lookup returns CDR1 SGHRS and CDR2 YFSETQ. CDR3 length: 16 residues. The CDR3 region has the DNA TGCGCCAGCAGCGCGGTCGGGGGCGCCGGCGCAGATACGCAGTATTTT. Translated, it gives CASSAVGGAGADTQYF.

CDR3 sequence reads: CASSVSGRQETQYF. As DNA, the CDR3 is TGTGCCAGCAGCGTATCTGGTCGGCAAGAGACCCAGTACTTC. This rearrangement joins TRBV9 to TRBJ2-5; D remains ambiguous. There are 14 residues in the CDR3. CDR1 SGDLS and CDR2 YYNGEE come from the germline V gene. Trimming took 1 base from V and 2 from J, leaving 9 bases between them.

This chain uses TRBV15 with TRBJ2-1; D call uncertain. The length of the CDR3 is 15 residues. Trimming shortened V by 5 bases and J by 4 bases, and 15 bases separated the two germline ends. Per the germline V gene, CDR1 is LNHNV and CDR2 is YYDKDF (reference sequence). For the CDR3, the DNA is TGTGCCACCAGCGCGGAACTACAGAGTTACAATGAGCAGTTCTTC. Protein product: CATSAELQSYNEQFF.

This chain connects TRBV9 to TRBJ1-4, with a weak D call TRBD1 (6 bases). The CDR3 sequence is 14 residues long. With 0 bases removed from V and 5 bases from J, the gap between germline ends came to 8 bases. Germline V lookup: CDR1 SGDLS, CDR2 YYNGEE. The chain's CDR3 is CASSVGQGNEKLFF. The CDR3 bases are TGTGCCAGCAGCGTAGGGCAGGGGAATGAAAAACTGTTTTTT.

The chain has TRBV9 and TRBJ2-5; tentative D call: TRBD2 (6 bases). From germline, CDR1 is SGDLS and CDR2 YYNGEE. The CDR3 is 14 residues long. Trimming removed 0 bases from V and 3 bases from J, with 9 bases in between. DNA for the CDR3: TGTGCCAGCAGCGTAGGAGGAGGGGAAGAGACCCAGTACTTC. Its protein product is CASSVGGGEETQYF. Full variable domain (remainder filled in from reference TRBV9 and TRBJ2-5): DSGVTQTPKHLITATGQRVTLRCSPRSGDLSVYWYQQSLDQGLQFLIQYYNGEERAKGNILERFSAQQFPDLHSELNLSSLELGDSALYFCASSVGGGEETQYFGPGTRLLVL.

The V and J genes are TRBV11-2 and TRBJ2-3, with D perhaps matching TRBD1 (5 bases). CDR3 length: 14 residues. V lost 6 bases and J lost 3, with 13 bases in between. CDR1 and CDR2 from the germline V gene are SGHAT and FQNNGV. The CDR3 DNA is TGTGCCAGCAGTACAACTCCAGGGACAGATACGCAGTATTTT. Residues: CASSTTPGTDTQYF. The variable domain in full, with the rest retrieved from reference TRBV11-2 and TRBJ2-3, is EAGVAQSPRYKIIEKRQSVAFWCNPISGHATLYWYQQILGQGPKLLIQFQNNGVVDDSQLPKDRFSAERLKGVDSTLKIQPAKLEDSAVYLCASSTTPGTDTQYFGPGTRLTVL.

The chain couples TRBV5-1 to TRBJ1-1; no reliable D call. CDR3 size: 11 residues. The germline V gene encodes CDR1 SGHRS and CDR2 YFSETQ. Trimming left V 5 bases short and J 0 bases short, with 2 bases between. The CDR3 DNA is TGCGCCAGCAGGGTGAACACTGAAGCTTTCTTT. Residues: CASRVNTEAFF.